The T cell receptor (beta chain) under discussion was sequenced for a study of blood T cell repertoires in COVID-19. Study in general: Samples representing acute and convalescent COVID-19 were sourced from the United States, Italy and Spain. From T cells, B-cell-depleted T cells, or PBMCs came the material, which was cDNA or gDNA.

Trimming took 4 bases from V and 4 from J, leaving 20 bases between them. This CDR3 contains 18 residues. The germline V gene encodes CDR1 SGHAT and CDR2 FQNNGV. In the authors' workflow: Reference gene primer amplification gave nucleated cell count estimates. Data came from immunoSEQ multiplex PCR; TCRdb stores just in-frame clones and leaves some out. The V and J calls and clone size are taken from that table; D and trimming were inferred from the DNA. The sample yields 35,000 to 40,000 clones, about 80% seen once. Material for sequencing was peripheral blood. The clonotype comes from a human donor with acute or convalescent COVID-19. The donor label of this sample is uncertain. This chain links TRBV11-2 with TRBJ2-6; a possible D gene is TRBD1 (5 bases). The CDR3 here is CASSSIRTSRWGANVLTF. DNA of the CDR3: TGTGCCAGCAGCTCAATTCGGACATCCCGATGGGGGGCCAACGTCCTGACTTTC.